Each of the 24 T cell receptor beta chains below was sequenced from the same sample in a study of T cell repertoires in cytomegalovirus infection. Antigens for these TCRs are unknown. MiXCR was run by TCRdb on the reads, yielding one entry per CDR3 protein. Of fewer than 950,000 distinct CDR3 sequences in the sample, approximately 32% were seen once. This sample comprised cultured CD8+ T cells from PBMCs, obtained from culture after CMV antigen stimulation. All receptors derive from a human donor in good health (CMV status not recorded). Some clones in this sample may be carry-over from other donors' samples.

V gene TRBV27 combines with J gene TRBJ1-2; tentatively, D is TRBD1 (6 bases). This CDR3 is built from 16 residues. Per the germline V gene, CDR1 is MNHEY and CDR2 is SMNVEV (reference sequence). V was shortened by 6 bases and J by 2 bases, with 19 bases between the two germline ends. The CDR3 spells CASRGQGRGGNYGYTF. Here the CDR3 DNA reads TGTGCCAGCAGAGGTCAGGGGAGAGGTGGAAACTATGGCTACACCTTC.

The CDR3 DNA is TGTGCCAGCAGCTTAAGTGGTCGGGAGACAACGAGCTCCTACAATGAGCAGTTCTTC. Amino acid sequence: CASSLSGRETTSSYNEQFF. The chain couples TRBV7-3 to TRBJ2-1, with D perhaps TRBD2 (6 bases). With 1 base removed from V and 0 bases from J, the gap between germline ends came to 19 bases. This CDR3 has 19 amino acids. Germline V gene data show CDR1 as SGHTA and CDR2 as FQGTGA. Full variable domain (remainder filled in from reference TRBV7-3 and TRBJ2-1): GAGVSQTPSNKVTEKGKYVELRCDPISGHTALYWYRQSLGQGPEFLIYFQGTGAADDSGLPNDRFFAVRPEGSVSTLKIQRTERGDSAVYLCASSLSGRETTSSYNEQFFGPGTRLTVL.

This sequence joins TRBV13 and TRBJ2-7, with TRBD2 as a possible D gene (6 bases). Germline loops: CDR1 PRHDT, CDR2 FYEKMQ (reference sequence). V was clipped by 6 bases and J by 1 base, with 13 bases between them. CDR3 length equals 14 residues. The CDR3 DNA is TGTGCCAGCAGGCCCCCGGGGGTTTCCTACGAGCAGTACTTC. This gives the protein CASRPPGVSYEQYF.

This rearrangement joins TRBV10-3 to TRBJ2-7; D may be TRBD1 (6 bases). V lost 6 bases, J lost 6 bases, and 15 bases lay in between. The CDR3 is 13 amino acids. From germline, CDR1 is ENHRY and CDR2 SYGVKD. The DNA of the CDR3 is TGTGCCATCAGAACAGGGATCGATGGCGAGCAGTACGTC. Protein sequence: CAIRTGIDGEQYV.

Concerning this clonotype itself: This may arise from a read error, as a much more abundant clone is one base away. The chain recombines TRBV7-2 with TRBJ1-2; 7 bases align to TRBD1. The CDR3 length is 12 residues. The germline gives CDR1 SGHTA, CDR2 FQGNSA. The CDR3 spells CVSTGTAYGYTF. The CDR3 DNA is TGTGTCAGCACCGGGACAGCTTATGGCTACACCTTC.

This clonotype turned up a few times. V is TRBV12-5 and J is TRBJ1-2; D remains ambiguous. This CDR3 comprises 13 residues. Germline loops: CDR1 LGHNT, CDR2 FRNRAP. V lost 2 bases and J 0 bases, leaving 4 bases between the germline ends. CDR3 in DNA: TGTGCTAGTGGTTTGAGCCCTAACTATGGCTACACCTTC. Its translation: CASGLSPNYGYTF.

This chain connects TRBV10-1 to TRBJ2-5, with D maybe TRBD2 (6 bases). The CDR3 totals 16 residues. Trimming pared 8 bases from V and 6 bases from J, leaving 25 bases between. Germline V gene lookup returns CDR1 WNHNN and CDR2 SYGVQD (reference sequence). The CDR3 here is CASSFGTPGREKTQYF. As DNA, the CDR3 is TGCGCCAGCTCTTTCGGGACCCCTGGCCGGGAGAAGACCCAGTACTTC.

The chain links TRBV7-2 to TRBJ1-1; 8 nucleotides agree with TRBD1. Per germline, CDR1 SGHTA and CDR2 FQGNSA. With V trimmed by 2 bases and J by 12 bases, 14 bases remained unmatched. The CDR3 loop spans 15 amino acids. CDR3 DNA sequence: TGTGCCAGCAGCTTATGGGGAGGACAGGGCGAGAGGTCTTTCTTT. It encodes CASSLWGGQGERSFF.

CDR3 residues: CAIRGLAGGLHNEQFF. In DNA form, the CDR3 reads TGTGCCATCAGAGGACTAGCGGGGGGGCTTCACAATGAGCAGTTCTTC. The gene calls are TRBV10-3 and TRBJ2-1; 15 positions match TRBD2. There are 16 residues in the CDR3. The V gene end was trimmed by 6 bases and the J gene end by 5 bases; junction bases not matched to a gene: 5. Germline V gene lookup returns CDR1 ENHRY and CDR2 SYGVKD.

A few counts support this clonotype. J is TRBJ2-1 and V is TRBV11-2, with 10 bases aligning to TRBD2. This CDR3 is 16 amino acids long. CDR1 SGHAT and CDR2 FQNNGV come from the germline V gene. The trim removed 5 bases at V and 9 bases at J, leaving 13 bases unmatched. The CDR3: CASSTGGLAGEGEQFF. CDR3 nucleotides: TGTGCCAGCAGCACAGGAGGGCTAGCGGGGGAGGGTGAGCAGTTCTTC.

The chain couples TRBV5-8 to TRBJ1-1; D perhaps matches TRBD1 (5 bases). Germline CDR1 and CDR2: SGHTS and YDEGEE. The CDR3 sequence is 13 residues long. V lost 5 bases and J 5 bases, leaving 13 bases between the germline ends. Here the CDR3 reads CASREQGETEAFF. The CDR3 DNA sequence: TGTGCCAGCAGAGAGCAGGGCGAAACTGAAGCTTTCTTT.

As concerns this clonotype: A single base separates this from a much larger clone, so it may be a read error. The CDR3 loop is CVSSFESGTDQETQYF. Here the CDR3 DNA reads TGTGTCAGCAGCTTTGAATCCGGGACAGACCAAGAGACCCAGTACTTC. V and J are TRBV7-8 and TRBJ2-5, with 7 bases lining up with TRBD1. CDR3 length: 16 amino acids. Germline-derived CDR1 and CDR2 are SGHVS and FQNEAQ.

This chain uses TRBV5-8 with TRBJ1-4, with TRBD1 identical over 7 bases. CDR3 length equals 16 residues. V lost 0 bases, J lost 6 bases, and 8 bases stayed unmatched. Germline V CDR1 and CDR2: SGHTS, YDEGEE. The CDR3 spells CASSLETGVVDEKLFF. The CDR3 bases are TGTGCCAGCAGCTTGGAAACAGGGGTTGTGGATGAAAAACTGTTTTTT.

Comments on this clonotype: This sequence may be a read error, since a much larger clone differs from it by one base. The genes are TRBV6-2 or TRBV6-3 and TRBJ1-6; no definite D call. There are 12 residues in the CDR3. Germline V CDR1 and CDR2: MNHEY, SVGEGT. Trimming took off 10 bases at V and 6 bases at J, with 10 bases between the two ends. CDR3: CANREPNSPLHF. The CDR3 DNA sequence: TGTGCCAACAGAGAACCTAATTCACCCCTCCACTTT.

The chain has TRBV27 and TRBJ1-1; D ambiguous. Trimming shortened V by 11 bases and J by 1 base, and 17 bases separated the two germline ends. CDR1 and CDR2 (germline): MNHEY, SMNVEV (reference sequence). The CDR3 has 14 amino acids. The CDR3 here is CASSRRVSNTEAFF. Written as DNA, the CDR3 is TGTGCCTCCTCCCGCAGAGTTTCGAACACTGAAGCTTTCTTT.

The chain employs TRBV11-2 and TRBJ2-1; no definite D call. V lost 8 bases and J 9 bases, leaving 14 bases between the germline ends. Germline CDR1 is SGHAT and CDR2 is FQNNGV. The length of the CDR3 is 12 residues. CDR3 in DNA: TGTGCCAGCCGGCAAGCGCGTAGTGAGCAGTTCTTC. Its translation: CASRQARSEQFF.

In this sample, this clonotype turned up once. At one end, the junction sequence differs from germline, possibly due to a read error. The chain is built from TRBV7-2 and TRBJ2-1; no clear D. In germline, CDR1 is SGHTA, CDR2 FQGNSA. CDR3 length equals 15 residues. DNA for the CDR3: TGTGTCAGCAGCTTAGTGGGCCAGGCCTACAATGAGCAGTTCTTC. Its translation is CVSSLVGQAYNEQFF. Full variable domain (remainder filled in from reference TRBV7-2 and TRBJ2-1): GAGVSQSPSNKVTEKGKDVELRCDPISGHTALYWYRQSLGQGLEFLIYFQGNSAPDKSGLPSDRFSAERTGGSVSTLTIQRTQQEDSAVYLCVSSLVGQAYNEQFFGPGTRLTVL.

The J gene is TRBJ2-1, the V gene TRBV5-1; the match to TRBD1 covers 8 bases. V shed 7 bases and J 5 bases; nucleotides not matched to a gene: 5. Germline CDR1 and CDR2: SGHRS and YFSETQ. This CDR3 region has 13 residues. CDR3 sequence: CASQGALHNEQFF. The CDR3 nucleotides are TGCGCCAGCCAGGGGGCTCTCCACAATGAGCAGTTCTTC.

In this sample, this clonotype turned up a few times. The chain uses TRBV6-2 or TRBV6-3 and TRBJ1-3, with D perhaps TRBD1 (6 bases). Germline assignment: CDR1 MNHEY and CDR2 SVGEGT. V was pared by 6 bases and J by 1 base, with 10 bases between. The CDR3 spans 14 residues. The CDR3 DNA is TGTGCCAGCAGACCCGGACAGTCTGGAAACACCATATATTTT. It translates to CASRPGQSGNTIYF.

The chain carries TRBV28 and TRBJ1-5; TRBD1 might be the D (5 bases). The CDR3 spans 12 residues. Germline V lookup: CDR1 MDHEN, CDR2 SYDVKM. V lost 7 bases to trimming and J lost 14 bases, with 18 bases between them. In DNA form, the CDR3 reads TGTGCCAGCAACCAAGACAGTCTCCCTAAGCATTTT. Encoded protein: CASNQDSLPKHF.

This clonotype appeared once. The chain uses TRBV11-2 and TRBJ2-3, with D possibly matching TRBD1 (6 bases). The germline V gene has CDR1 SGHAT and CDR2 FQNNGV. V lost 7 bases and J lost 5, with 22 bases in between. The CDR3 loop spans 16 amino acids. CDR3 residues: CASTDSTRGRGDTQYF. The DNA for the CDR3 is TGTGCCAGCACCGATTCAACCAGGGGCCGGGGAGATACGCAGTATTTT.

This clonotype was seen ten or more times. The chain couples TRBV24-1 to TRBJ2-2, with D perhaps TRBD2 (6 bases). This CDR3 spans 14 amino acids. CDR1 and CDR2 (germline): KGHDR, SFDVKD. Trimming removed 3 bases at V and 10 bases at J, with 14 bases between. Here the CDR3 reads CATSDPTREVELFF. DNA of the CDR3: TGTGCCACCAGTGATCCCACCAGGGAGGTGGAGCTGTTTTTT.

This clonotype was counted only a few times. The chain carries TRBV10-3 and TRBJ1-2; D might be TRBD1 (5 bases). The CDR3 contains 11 residues. Germline-derived CDR1 and CDR2 are ENHRY and SYGVKD. V lost 8 bases to trimming and J lost 6 bases, with 10 bases between them. In nucleotides, the CDR3 is TGTGCCATCGGGGGGGGGAATGGCTACACCTTC. Residues: CAIGGGNGYTF.

There are a few counts of this clonotype. This sequence joins TRBV7-6 and TRBJ2-6; D tentatively reads TRBD1 or TRBD2 (6 bases each). CDR1 is SGHVS, CDR2 FNYEAQ, per germline. CDR3 size: 18 residues. V lost 1 base, J lost 2 bases, and 15 bases lay in between. The CDR3 here is CASSLDFGGTPGANVLTF. As DNA, the CDR3 is TGTGCCAGCAGCTTAGACTTCGGCGGGACACCTGGGGCCAACGTCCTGACTTTC.